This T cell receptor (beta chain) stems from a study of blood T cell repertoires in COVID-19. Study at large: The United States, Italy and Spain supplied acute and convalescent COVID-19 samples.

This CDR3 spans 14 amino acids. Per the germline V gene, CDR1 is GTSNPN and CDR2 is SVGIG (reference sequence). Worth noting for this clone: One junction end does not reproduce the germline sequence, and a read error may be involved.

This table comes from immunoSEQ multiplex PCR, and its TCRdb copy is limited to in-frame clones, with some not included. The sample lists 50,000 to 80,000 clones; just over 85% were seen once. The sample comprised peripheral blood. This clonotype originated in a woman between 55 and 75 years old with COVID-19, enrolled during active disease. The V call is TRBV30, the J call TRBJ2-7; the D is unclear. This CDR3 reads CASSISGGPYEQYF. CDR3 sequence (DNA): TGTGCCTCGTCGATATCGGGTGGCCCCTATGAGCAGTACTTC.